The 6 T cell receptor beta chains given below trace back to one sample, sequenced in a study of OX40 agonist ivuxolimab in advanced cancers. Receptors were amplified or captured by the immunoSEQ multiplex PCR assay. The clones in this table, taken by TCRdb from immuneACCESS, are in-frame only. Not every clone is retained; where verified, under half of the shortfall comes from an unresolved V gene, and the cause of the rest is unknown. Present in this sample are around 110,000 clones, 80% to 95% of which were seen just once. The ten largest account for approximately 1.2% of the sample. The specimen was CD4+ or CD8+ T cells sorted from blood, collected in a trial of the OX40 agonist ivuxolimab. The receptors originated from an adult with an advanced solid tumor such as melanoma, head and neck, liver or kidney cancer.

The rearrangement links TRBV7-3 to TRBJ1-1; the D is unclear. Germline-derived CDR1 and CDR2 are SGHTA and FQGTGA. The ends were cut back, 2 bases at V and 2 bases at J, with 9 bases in the middle. The CDR3 totals 14 residues. DNA for the CDR3: TGTGCCAGCAGCTTACGGCAGGCTAACACTGAAGCTTTCTTT. This codes for CASSLRQANTEAFF.

The gene calls are TRBV10-3 and TRBJ1-2; D perhaps matches TRBD1 (5 bases). The CDR3 covers 14 residues. Germline V gives CDR1 ENHRY, CDR2 SYGVKD. V lost 4 bases and J lost 2, with 11 bases in between. In nucleotides, the CDR3 is TGTGCCATCAGTGGAGTACAGGTGAACTATGGCTACACCTTC. The encoded protein is CAISGVQVNYGYTF.

The rearrangement links TRBV28 to TRBJ1-5; D gene unclear. The CDR3 runs 14 residues. Trimming shortened V by 7 bases and J by 6 bases, and 16 bases separated the two germline ends. The germline V gene has CDR1 MDHEN and CDR2 SYDVKM. In nucleotides, the CDR3 is TGTGCCAGCACCCAAATAGGTGCTGGTCAGCCCCAGCATTTT. This gives the protein CASTQIGAGQPQHF.

The V gene is TRBV5-1, the J gene TRBJ2-3; no definite D call. Germline CDR1 is SGHRS and CDR2 is YFSETQ. The CDR3 totals 14 residues. Between the trimmed V and J ends, which lost 2 bases and 6 bases, there was a span of 13 bases. CDR3: CASSFSGVWDTQYF. CDR3 DNA sequence: TGCGCCAGCAGCTTTTCCGGAGTGTGGGATACGCAGTATTTT.

The genes are TRBV13 and TRBJ2-1; 9 bases line up with TRBD1. The CDR3 runs to 15 residues. Germline V gene data show CDR1 as PRHDT and CDR2 as FYEKMQ (reference sequence). V gave up 5 bases and J gave up 4 bases; unmatched junction bases: 6. The CDR3 coding sequence is TGTGCCAGCAGCATATCCGGGACAGGGTACAATGAGCAGTTCTTC. Translated, it gives CASSISGTGYNEQFF.

The chain is built from TRBV19 and TRBJ2-7, with TRBD2 matching 11 bases. The CDR3 is 14 amino acids. The germline gives CDR1 LNHDA, CDR2 SQIVND (reference sequence). Losses at the gene ends were 0 bases for V and 6 bases for J; bases not matched to a gene: 1. The CDR3 DNA sequence: TGTGCCAGTAGTATAGATAGCGGGAGGGGCGAGCAGTACTTC. Translating gives CASSIDSGRGEQYF.